These 6 T cell receptor beta chains share one sample of origin, sequenced in a study of Ad26.COV2.S vaccination and SARS-CoV-2 variants. Generated by immunoSEQ multiplex PCR, the TCRdb table keeps only in-frame clones and is missing some. Of some 290,000 clones listed, just over 85% are singletons. This sample's treatment: about 20 received Ad26.COV2.S at low or high dose, single or two shots; roughly five received placebo; per-sample allocation not given. It was on day 63 after the first vaccine or placebo injection that samples were taken. The sequences come from peripheral blood, collected in a trial of Ad26.COV2.S vaccine versus placebo. Receptors originate from a person between 18 and 65 years old who received the Ad26.COV2.S COVID-19 vaccine or a placebo.

The chain couples TRBV3-1 (or the pseudogene TRBV3-2) to TRBJ2-5; no reliable D call. This CDR3 region has 14 residues. Germline V gene data show CDR1 as LGHDT and CDR2 as YNNKEL (reference sequence). Trimming shortened V by 1 base and J by 4 bases, and 10 bases separated the two germline ends. As DNA, the CDR3 is TGTGCCAGCAGCCAAGGTCTAAAACGAGAGACCCAGTACTTC. This codes for CASSQGLKRETQYF.

The chain joins TRBV29-1 to TRBJ1-1; D not certain. The CDR3 length is 15 residues. V lost 7 bases, J lost 0 bases, and 18 bases lay in between. Germline CDR1 reads SQVTM; CDR2 reads ANQGSEA. The CDR3 loop is CSAATLGPLNTEAFF. The CDR3 DNA reads as TGCAGCGCTGCGACCTTAGGACCCTTGAACACTGAAGCTTTCTTT.

V and J are TRBV7-2 and TRBJ2-2; the match to TRBD2 covers 7 bases. CDR1 is SGHTA and CDR2 is FQGNSA in the germline V gene. With V trimmed by 5 bases and J by 4 bases, 10 bases remained unmatched. The length of the CDR3 is 16 residues. CDR3 amino acids: CASSPFRGGRTGELFF. In DNA form, the CDR3 reads TGTGCCAGCAGCCCCTTCCGCGGGGGACGCACCGGGGAGCTGTTTTTT.

J is TRBJ2-5 and V is TRBV18, with TRBD1 matching 8 bases. The ends lost 0 bases at V and 5 bases at J; junction bases unmatched: 17. The germline gives CDR1 KGHSH, CDR2 LQKENI. CDR3 length: 19 residues. The CDR3 here is CASSPPLNRGLPKGETQYF. The DNA for the CDR3 is TGTGCCAGCTCACCACCTTTAAACAGGGGGTTGCCGAAAGGGGAGACCCAGTACTTC.

CDR3 bases: TGTGCCAGCAGCTTCTCAGGGGGGCATTCAGGGACTGAAGCTTTCTTT. Protein: CASSFSGGHSGTEAFF. The chain is built from TRBV11-2 and TRBJ1-1, with 7 bases lining up with TRBD1. This CDR3 region has 16 residues. Germline V lookup: CDR1 SGHAT, CDR2 FQNNGV. V shed 3 bases and J 5 bases; nucleotides not matched to a gene: 12.

The chain employs TRBV2 and TRBJ1-2, with TRBD1 matching over 8 bases. The CDR3 is made up of 18 amino acids. CDR1 is SNHLY, CDR2 FYNNEI, per germline. The junction had 16 bases not matched to a gene; V was cut back by 3 bases and J by 4 bases. This CDR3 reads CASSDRPETGGRIYGYTF. The CDR3 nucleotides read TGTGCCAGCAGTGATAGGCCCGAAACAGGGGGAAGGATCTATGGCTACACCTTC.